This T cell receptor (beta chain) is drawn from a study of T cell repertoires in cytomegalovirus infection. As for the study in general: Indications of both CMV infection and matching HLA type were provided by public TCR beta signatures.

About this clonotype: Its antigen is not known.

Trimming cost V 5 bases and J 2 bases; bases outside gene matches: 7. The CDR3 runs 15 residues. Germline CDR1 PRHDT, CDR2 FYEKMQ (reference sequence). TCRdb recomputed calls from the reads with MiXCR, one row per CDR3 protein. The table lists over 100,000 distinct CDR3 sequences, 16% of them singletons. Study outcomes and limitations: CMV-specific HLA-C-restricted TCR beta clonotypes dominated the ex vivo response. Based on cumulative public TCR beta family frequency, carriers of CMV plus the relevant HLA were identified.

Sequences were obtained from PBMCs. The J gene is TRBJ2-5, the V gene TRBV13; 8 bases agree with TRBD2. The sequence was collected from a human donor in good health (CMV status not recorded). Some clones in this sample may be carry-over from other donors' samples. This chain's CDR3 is CASSPGLAWQETQYF. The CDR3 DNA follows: TGTGCCAGCAGCCCCGGACTAGCATGGCAAGAGACCCAGTACTTC.